This T cell receptor beta chain emerged from a study of GPR56 and killer-like receptors on CD4 memory cells (dated by TCRdb to about 2019). Context from the whole study: The study proposed that the stepwise gain of KLRB1, KLRG1, GPR56 and finally KLRF1 marks human CD4+ memory T-cell differentiation and cytokine production potential. The study described its healthy blood donors as age-matched to the liver disease patients, who had a median age of nearly 70 years.

Broad study findings and their caveats: Clones dominating late populations 4 and 5 were also found in early populations 1 and 2, and this finding was taken by the authors as evidence for linear differentiation. Low clonal frequency was observed in the marker-negative population, and a progressive increase in clonal frequency, with a corresponding decrease in TCRbeta diversity, was observed along the proposed pathway. Overlap of TCR repertoires was observed especially between the late populations 4 and 5, and partly population 3. Diversity and similarity analyses were restricted to the 100 most expanded clones per population rather than full repertoires.

Turning to this clonotype: Its antigen target is currently unknown.

CDR1 and CDR2 are drawn from the germline V gene (reference sequence): LGHDT, YNNKEL. Counted from cysteine to phenylalanine, this CDR3 has 15 amino acids. Only the protein is available. Prior to TCRbeta sequencing, five KLR/GPR56-defined CD4+ populations were enriched by fluorescence-activated cell sorting. To test whether memory differentiation follows a linear pathway, the researchers sequenced TCRbeta repertoires from five CD4+ T-cell subsets, each defined by expression of KLRB1, KLRG1, GPR56 and KLRF1. TCR-sequenced cells came from peripheral blood of healthy control individuals, reported as five donors in the TCRbeta analysis figure. Heparinized peripheral blood was collected, and every sample was processed within one hour of being retrieved. Blood was diluted 1:2 in PBS, and peripheral blood mononuclear cells were then isolated from the diluted blood at room temperature by Biocoll density gradient centrifugation. Before flow sorting, CD4+ T cells were enriched from freshly isolated PBMCs by magnetic sorting with anti-CD4 MicroBeads. A BD FACSAria II was used to sort CD4+ T cells, enriched from the PBMCs of healthy donors, according to marker expression. For surface staining, the researchers used Miltenyi Biotec antibodies: anti-KLRB1 clone 191B8, anti-KLRF1 clone 4A4.D10 and anti-KLRG1 clone REA261.

The sequencer listed for this sample is Illumina HiSeq 2500. Sequencing libraries were built by amplifying the recombined TCRbeta locus with a previously published PCR protocol. The study's own analysis went as follows. Reads whose average quality score was below 30 were removed, and the reads that remained were processed with IMSEQ. Each clonotype was defined by the combination of Vbeta gene, Jbeta gene and CDR3 amino acid sequence. Repertoire overlap between populations was quantified with the Morisita-Horn index computed on the top 100 expanded clones. Renyi diversity profiles calculated on the top 100 expanded clones were used to evaluate clonal diversity. Following reprocessing of the reads by TCRdb, the data hold one row per CDR3 protein sequence and no DNA is available. The V and J calls shown here were made by TCRdb, not taken from the authors' results. The table kept for this sample lists around 2,400 distinct CDR3 sequences. The ten largest clones add up to 4% of the sample.

The sequencing input was memory CD4+ T cells from blood. The rearranged segments are TRBV3-1 and TRBJ2-1; absent DNA, TCRdb's TRBD2 call cannot be checked. The TCR sequence derives from a human donor in good health. The CDR3 reads as follows: CASSQDPTRANEQFF.